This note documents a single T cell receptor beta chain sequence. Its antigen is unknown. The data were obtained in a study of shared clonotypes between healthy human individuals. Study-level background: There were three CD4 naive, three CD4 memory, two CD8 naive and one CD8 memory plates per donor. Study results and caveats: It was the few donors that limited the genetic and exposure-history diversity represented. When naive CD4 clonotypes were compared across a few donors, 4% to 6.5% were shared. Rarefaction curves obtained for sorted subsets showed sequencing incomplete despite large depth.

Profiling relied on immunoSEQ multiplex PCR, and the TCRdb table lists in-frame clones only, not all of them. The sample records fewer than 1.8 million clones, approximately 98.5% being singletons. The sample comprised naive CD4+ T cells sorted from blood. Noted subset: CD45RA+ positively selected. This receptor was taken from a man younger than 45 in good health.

The DNA for the CDR3 is TGCGCCAGCAGCTTGGAAGGGGGCCCTCTTTTCAATGAGCAGTTCTTC. This codes for CASSLEGGPLFNEQFF. V gene TRBV5-1 combines with J gene TRBJ2-1; TRBD1 matches at 7 bases. The length of the CDR3 is 16 residues. CDR1 and CDR2 (germline): SGHRS, YFSETQ. V lost 0 bases, J lost 6 bases, and 9 bases stayed unmatched.